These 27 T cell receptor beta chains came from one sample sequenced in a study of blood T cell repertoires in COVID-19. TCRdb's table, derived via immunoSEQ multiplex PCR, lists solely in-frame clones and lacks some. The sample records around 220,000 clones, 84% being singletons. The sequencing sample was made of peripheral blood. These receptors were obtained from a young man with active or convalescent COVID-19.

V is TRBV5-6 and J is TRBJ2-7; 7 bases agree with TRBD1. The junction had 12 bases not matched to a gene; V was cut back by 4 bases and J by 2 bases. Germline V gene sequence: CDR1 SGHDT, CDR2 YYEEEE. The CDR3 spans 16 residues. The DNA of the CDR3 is TGTGCCAGCAGCGTCCTACAGGGGTATAGTGCCTACGAGCAGTACTTC. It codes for CASSVLQGYSAYEQYF. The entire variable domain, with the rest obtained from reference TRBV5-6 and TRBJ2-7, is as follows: DAGVTQSPTHLIKTRGQQVTLRCSPKSGHDTVSWYQQALGQGPQFIFQYYEEEERQRGNFPDRFSGHQFPNYSSELNVNALLLGDSALYLCASSVLQGYSAYEQYFGPGTRLTVT.

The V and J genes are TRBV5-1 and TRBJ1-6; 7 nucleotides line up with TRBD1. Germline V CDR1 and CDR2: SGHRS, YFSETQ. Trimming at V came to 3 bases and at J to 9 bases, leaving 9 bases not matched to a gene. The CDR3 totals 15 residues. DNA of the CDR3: TGCGCCAGCAGCTCCCAGACAGGGTGGGGTTCACCCCTCCACTTT. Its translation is CASSSQTGWGSPLHF. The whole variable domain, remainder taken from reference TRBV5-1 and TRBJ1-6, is KAGVTQTPRYLIKTRGQQVTLSCSPISGHRSVSWYQQTPGQGLQFLFEYFSETQRNKGNFPGRFSGRQFSNSRSEMNVSTLELGDSALYLCASSSQTGWGSPLHFGNGTRLTVT.

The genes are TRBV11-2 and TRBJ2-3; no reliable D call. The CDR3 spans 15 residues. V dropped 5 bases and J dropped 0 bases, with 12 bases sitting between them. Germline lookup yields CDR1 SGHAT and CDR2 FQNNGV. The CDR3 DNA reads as TGTGCCAGCAGCGCTGACACGTATAGCACAGATACGCAGTATTTT. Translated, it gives CASSADTYSTDTQYF. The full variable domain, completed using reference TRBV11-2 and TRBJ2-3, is EAGVAQSPRYKIIEKRQSVAFWCNPISGHATLYWYQQILGQGPKLLIQFQNNGVVDDSQLPKDRFSAERLKGVDSTLKIQPAKLEDSAVYLCASSADTYSTDTQYFGPGTRLTVL.

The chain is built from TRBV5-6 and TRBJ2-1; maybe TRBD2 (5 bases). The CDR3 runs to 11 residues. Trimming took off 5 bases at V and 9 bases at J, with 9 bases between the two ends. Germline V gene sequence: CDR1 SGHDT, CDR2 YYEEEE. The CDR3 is CASSSAAEQFF. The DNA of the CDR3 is TGTGCCAGCAGTTCAGCGGCTGAGCAGTTCTTC.

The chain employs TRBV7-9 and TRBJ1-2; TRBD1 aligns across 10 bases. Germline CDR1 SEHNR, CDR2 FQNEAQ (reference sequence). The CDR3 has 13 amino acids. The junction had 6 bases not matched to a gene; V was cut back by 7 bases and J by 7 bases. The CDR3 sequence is CASTRDRGLGYTF. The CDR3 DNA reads TGTGCCAGCACCCGTGACAGGGGGCTTGGCTACACCTTC.

The CDR3 sequence is CASSDDRGDNYGYTF. As DNA, the CDR3 is TGTGCCAGCAGCGACGACAGGGGGGATAACTATGGCTACACCTTC. This chain joins TRBV9 and TRBJ1-2, with 9 bases identical to TRBD1. Germline values: CDR1 SGDLS, CDR2 YYNGEE. V dropped 3 bases and J dropped 1; count of bases not matched to a gene: 4. CDR3 length: 15 amino acids.

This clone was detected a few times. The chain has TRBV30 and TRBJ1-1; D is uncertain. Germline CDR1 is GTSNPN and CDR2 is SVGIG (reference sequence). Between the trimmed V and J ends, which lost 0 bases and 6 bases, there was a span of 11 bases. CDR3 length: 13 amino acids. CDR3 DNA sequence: TGTGCCTGGAGTGTACTTGGTCGATCTGAAGCTTTCTTT. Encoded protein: CAWSVLGRSEAFF. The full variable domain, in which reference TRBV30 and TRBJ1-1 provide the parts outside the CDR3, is SQTIHQWPATLVQPVGSPLSLECTVEGTSNPNLYWYRQAAGRGLQLLFYSVGIGQISSEVPQNLSASRPQDRQFILSSKKLLLSDSGFYLCAWSVLGRSEAFFGQGTRLTVV.

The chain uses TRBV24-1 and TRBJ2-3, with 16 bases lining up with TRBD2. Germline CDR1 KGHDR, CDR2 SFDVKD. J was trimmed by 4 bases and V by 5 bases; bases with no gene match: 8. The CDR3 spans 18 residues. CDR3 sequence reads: CATSVPGGLAGGPDTQYF. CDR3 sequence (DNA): TGTGCCACCAGTGTCCCGGGGGGACTAGCGGGAGGGCCAGATACGCAGTATTTT.

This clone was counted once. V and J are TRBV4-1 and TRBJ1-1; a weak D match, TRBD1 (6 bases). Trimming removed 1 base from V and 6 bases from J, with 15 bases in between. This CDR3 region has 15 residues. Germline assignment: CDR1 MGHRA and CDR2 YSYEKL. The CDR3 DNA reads TGCGCCAGCAGCCAAGGGGGGCGTCTGGCCCCTGAAGCTTTCTTT. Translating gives CASSQGGRLAPEAFF.

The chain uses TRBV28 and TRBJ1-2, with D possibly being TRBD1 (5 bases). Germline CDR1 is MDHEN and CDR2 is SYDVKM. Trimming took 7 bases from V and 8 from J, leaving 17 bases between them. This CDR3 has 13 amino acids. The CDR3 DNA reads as TGTGCCAGCACCAATCGGAGGGGTCAAGGCTACACCTTC. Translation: CASTNRRGQGYTF.

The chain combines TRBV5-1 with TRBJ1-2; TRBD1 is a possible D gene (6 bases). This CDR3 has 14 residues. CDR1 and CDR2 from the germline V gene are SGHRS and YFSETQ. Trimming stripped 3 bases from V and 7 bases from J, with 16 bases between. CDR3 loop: CASSWTGGRGGYTF. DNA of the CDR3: TGCGCCAGCAGCTGGACGGGGGGCCGCGGTGGCTACACCTTC.

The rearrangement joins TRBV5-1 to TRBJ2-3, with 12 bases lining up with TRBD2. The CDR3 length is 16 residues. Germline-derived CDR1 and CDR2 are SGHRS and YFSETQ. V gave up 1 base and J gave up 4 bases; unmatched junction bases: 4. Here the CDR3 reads CASSLTSGRLSDTQYF. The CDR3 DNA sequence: TGCGCCAGCAGCTTGACTAGCGGGAGGCTCTCAGATACGCAGTATTTT.

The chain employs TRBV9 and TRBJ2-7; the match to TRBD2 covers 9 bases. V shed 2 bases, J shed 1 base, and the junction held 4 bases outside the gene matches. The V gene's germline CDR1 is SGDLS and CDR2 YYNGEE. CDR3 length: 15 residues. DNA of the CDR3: TGTGCCAGCAGCGTCACAGCGGGGGGATCCTACGAGCAGTACTTC. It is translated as CASSVTAGGSYEQYF.

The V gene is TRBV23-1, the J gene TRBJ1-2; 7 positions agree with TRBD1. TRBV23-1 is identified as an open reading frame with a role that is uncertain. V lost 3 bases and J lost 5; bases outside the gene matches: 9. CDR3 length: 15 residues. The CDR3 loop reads CASSHLDRSSYGYTF. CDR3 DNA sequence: TGCGCCAGCAGTCATCTGGACAGGTCATCTTATGGCTACACCTTC.

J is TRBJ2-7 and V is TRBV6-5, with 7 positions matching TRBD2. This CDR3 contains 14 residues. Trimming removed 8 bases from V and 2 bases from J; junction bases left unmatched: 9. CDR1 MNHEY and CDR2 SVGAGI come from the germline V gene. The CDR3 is CASRGGGAAYEQYF. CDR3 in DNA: TGTGCCAGCCGGGGCGGGGGAGCGGCCTACGAGCAGTACTTC.

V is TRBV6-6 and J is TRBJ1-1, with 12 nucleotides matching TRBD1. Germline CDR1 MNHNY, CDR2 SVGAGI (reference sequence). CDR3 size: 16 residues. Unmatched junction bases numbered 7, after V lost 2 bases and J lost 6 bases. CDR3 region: CASSYPGQGANAEAFF. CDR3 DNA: TGTGCCAGCAGTTACCCGGGACAGGGGGCGAATGCTGAAGCTTTCTTT.

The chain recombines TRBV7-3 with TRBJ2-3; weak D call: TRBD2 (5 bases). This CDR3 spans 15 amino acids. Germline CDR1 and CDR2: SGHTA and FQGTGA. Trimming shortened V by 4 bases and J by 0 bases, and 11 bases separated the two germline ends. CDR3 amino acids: CASSSSGASTDTQYF. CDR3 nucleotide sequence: TGTGCCAGCAGCTCGAGCGGAGCTAGCACAGATACGCAGTATTTT.

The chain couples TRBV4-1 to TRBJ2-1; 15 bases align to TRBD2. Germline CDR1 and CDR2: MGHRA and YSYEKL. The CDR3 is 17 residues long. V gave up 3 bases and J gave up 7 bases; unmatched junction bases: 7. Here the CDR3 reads CASSQRTSGGAANEQFF. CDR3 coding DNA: TGCGCCAGCAGCCAGAGGACTAGCGGGGGGGCAGCAAATGAGCAGTTCTTC.

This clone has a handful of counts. The CDR3: CASSSSSGGEQYF. Here the CDR3 DNA reads TGTGCCAGCAGCTCTTCGTCGGGGGGCGAGCAGTACTTC. J is TRBJ2-7 and V is TRBV7-9, with 7 bases identical to TRBD2. Trimming removed 4 bases from V and 6 bases from J; junction bases left unmatched: 6. The germline V gene has CDR1 SEHNR and CDR2 FQNEAQ (reference sequence). The CDR3 runs 13 residues.

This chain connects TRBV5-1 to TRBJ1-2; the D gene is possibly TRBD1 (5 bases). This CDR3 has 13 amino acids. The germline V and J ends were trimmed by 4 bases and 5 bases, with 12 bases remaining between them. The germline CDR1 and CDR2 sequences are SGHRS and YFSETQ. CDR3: CASSQDQGYGYTF. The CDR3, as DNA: TGCGCCAGCAGCCAGGACCAGGGTTATGGCTACACCTTC.

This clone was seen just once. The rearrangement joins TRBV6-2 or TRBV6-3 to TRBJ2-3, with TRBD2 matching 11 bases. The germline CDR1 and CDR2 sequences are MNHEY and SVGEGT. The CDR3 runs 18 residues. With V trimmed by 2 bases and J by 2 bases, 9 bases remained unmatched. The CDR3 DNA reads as TGTGCCAGCAGTTACAACTTACTAGCGGGGGACCTCACAGATACGCAGTATTTT. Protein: CASSYNLLAGDLTDTQYF.

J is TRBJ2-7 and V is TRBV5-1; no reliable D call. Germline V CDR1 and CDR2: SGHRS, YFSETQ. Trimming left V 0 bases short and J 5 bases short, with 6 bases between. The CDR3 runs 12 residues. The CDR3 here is CASSLGPDEQYF. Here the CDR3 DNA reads TGCGCCAGCAGCTTGGGGCCCGACGAGCAGTACTTC.

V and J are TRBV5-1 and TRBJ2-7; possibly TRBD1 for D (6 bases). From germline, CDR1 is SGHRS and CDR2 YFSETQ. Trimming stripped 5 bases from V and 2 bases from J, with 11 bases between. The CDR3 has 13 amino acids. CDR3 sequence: CASRPGATYEQYF. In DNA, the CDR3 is TGCGCCAGCAGGCCAGGGGCTACCTACGAGCAGTACTTC.

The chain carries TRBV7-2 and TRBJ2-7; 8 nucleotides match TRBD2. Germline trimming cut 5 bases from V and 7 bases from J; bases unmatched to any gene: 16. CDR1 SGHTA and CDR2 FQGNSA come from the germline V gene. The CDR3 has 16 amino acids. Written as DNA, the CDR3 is TGTGCCAGCAGCCAGGAGGCTCTAGCGGGCCCCTTGGAGCAGTACTTC. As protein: CASSQEALAGPLEQYF.

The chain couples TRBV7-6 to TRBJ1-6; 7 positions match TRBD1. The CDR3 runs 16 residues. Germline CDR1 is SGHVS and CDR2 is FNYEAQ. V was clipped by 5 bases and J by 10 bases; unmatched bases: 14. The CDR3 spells CASSKSSRDRNSPLHF. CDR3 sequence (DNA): TGTGCCAGCAGCAAATCGAGCCGGGACAGAAACTCACCCCTCCACTTT.

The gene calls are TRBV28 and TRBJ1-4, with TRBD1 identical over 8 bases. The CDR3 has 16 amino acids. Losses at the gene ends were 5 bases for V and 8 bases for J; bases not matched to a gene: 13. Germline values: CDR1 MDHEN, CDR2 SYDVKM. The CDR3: CASSPPAGGAWEKLFF. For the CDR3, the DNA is TGTGCCAGCAGTCCCCCCGCAGGGGGCGCGTGGGAAAAACTGTTTTTT.

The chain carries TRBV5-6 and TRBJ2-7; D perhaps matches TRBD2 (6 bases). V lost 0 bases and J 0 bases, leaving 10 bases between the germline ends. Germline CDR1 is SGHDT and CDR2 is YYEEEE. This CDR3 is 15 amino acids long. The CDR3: CASSLGLTSSYEQYF. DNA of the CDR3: TGTGCCAGCAGCTTGGGGTTGACTAGCTCCTACGAGCAGTACTTC.